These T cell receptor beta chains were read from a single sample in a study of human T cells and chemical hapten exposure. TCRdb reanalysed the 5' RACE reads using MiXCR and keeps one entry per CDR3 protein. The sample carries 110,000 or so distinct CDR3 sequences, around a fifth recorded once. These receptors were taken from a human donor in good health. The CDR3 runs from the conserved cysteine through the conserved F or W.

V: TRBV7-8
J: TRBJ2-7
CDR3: CASSLLKGQGAHYEQYF

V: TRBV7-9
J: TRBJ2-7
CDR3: CASSLVSDEQYF

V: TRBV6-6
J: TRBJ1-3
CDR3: CASRRDGTGQNTIYF

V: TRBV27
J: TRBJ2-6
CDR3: CASSPRDRGISGANVLTF

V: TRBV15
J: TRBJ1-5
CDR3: CATSRGRGNQPQHF

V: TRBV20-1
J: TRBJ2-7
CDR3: CSASSGNNYEQYF

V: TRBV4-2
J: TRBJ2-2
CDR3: CASSQQGDRESGELFF

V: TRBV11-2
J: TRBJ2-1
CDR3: CASSSISRDRGYNEQFF

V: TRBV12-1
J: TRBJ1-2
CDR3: CASSQNRGPRDYGYTF

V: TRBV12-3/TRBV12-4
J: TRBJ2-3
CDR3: CASSFGMTSGIAPDTQYF

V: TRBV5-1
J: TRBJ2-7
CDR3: CASSPKTGYDEQYF

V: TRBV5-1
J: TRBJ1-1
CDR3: CASSTKTNTEAFF

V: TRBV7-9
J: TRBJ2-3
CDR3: CASSWGLEDTQYF

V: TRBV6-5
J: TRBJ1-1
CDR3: CASSYGREGTEAFF

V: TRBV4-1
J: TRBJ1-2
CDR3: CASSQVQLGGYTF

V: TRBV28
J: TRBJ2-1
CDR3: CASRSPAGGSYNEQFF

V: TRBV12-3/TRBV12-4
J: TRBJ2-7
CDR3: CASSLEGGYEQYF

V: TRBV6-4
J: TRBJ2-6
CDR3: CASSDSSSGANVLTF

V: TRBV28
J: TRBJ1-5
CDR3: CASSDSSNQPQHF

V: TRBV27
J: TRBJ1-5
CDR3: CASSLMGIGQPQHF

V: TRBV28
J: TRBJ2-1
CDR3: CASSSHGGRSLNEQFF

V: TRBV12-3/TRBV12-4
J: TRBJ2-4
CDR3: CASSPRGQGNIQYF

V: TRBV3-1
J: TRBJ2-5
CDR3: CASSLRVNKETQYF

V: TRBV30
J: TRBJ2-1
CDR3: CAWSSKASGSHREQFF

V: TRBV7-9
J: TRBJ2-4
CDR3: CASSLEDAGTPRNIQYF

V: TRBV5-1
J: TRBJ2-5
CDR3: CASSLSGREETQYF

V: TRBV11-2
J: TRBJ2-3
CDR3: CASSPRVSRQYF

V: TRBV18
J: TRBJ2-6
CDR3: CASSPSGAGANVLTF

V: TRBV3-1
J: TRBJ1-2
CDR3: CASSSGSKLYGYTF

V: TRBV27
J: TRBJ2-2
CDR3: CASSLRTSGELFF

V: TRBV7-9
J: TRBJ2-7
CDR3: CASSLRESGDPSEQYF

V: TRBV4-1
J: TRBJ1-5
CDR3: CASSLYEVGSNQPQHF

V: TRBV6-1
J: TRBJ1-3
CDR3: CASSDEWGLGNTIYF

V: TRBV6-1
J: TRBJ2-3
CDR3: CASSEGGTDTQYF

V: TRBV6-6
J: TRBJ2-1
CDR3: CASSLSGSSPGEQFF

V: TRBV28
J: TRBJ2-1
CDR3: CASSSPTSFGLNEQFF

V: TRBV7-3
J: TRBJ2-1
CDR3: CASSSGVMEQFF

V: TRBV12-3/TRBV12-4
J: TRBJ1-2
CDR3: CASSLGRVANYGYTF

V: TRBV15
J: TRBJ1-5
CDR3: CATSRGGSNQPQHF

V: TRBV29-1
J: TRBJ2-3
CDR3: CSGGGRGLGTDTQYF

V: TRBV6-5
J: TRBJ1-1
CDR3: CASSRVVEDEAFF

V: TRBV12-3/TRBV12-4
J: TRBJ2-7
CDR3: CASRLAGGSYEQYF

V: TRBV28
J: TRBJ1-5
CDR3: CASSLIDRAWPQHF

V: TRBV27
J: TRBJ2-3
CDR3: CASSETGRTDTQYF